The text below deals with one T cell receptor beta chain. This sample was taken from a study of blood T cell repertoires in COVID-19. About the research overall: Both acute and convalescent COVID-19 samples were obtained from the United States, Italy and Spain. PBMCs, B-cell-depleted T cells, or T cells provided the cDNA or gDNA that made up the material.

Germline lookup yields CDR1 SGDLS and CDR2 YYNGEE. The junction had 1 base not matched to a gene; V was cut back by 3 bases and J by 3 bases. This CDR3 is 13 amino acids long. As originally analysed: Nucleated cell counts were estimated from reference gene primer amplification. Data came from immunoSEQ multiplex PCR; TCRdb stores just in-frame clones and leaves some out. That table gives V, J and clone size, and the DNA gave D and trimming. In the table there are about 38,000 clones, 85% of which are singletons. The V and J genes are TRBV9 and TRBJ1-1; 8 bases line up with TRBD1. The TCR sequence derives from a man between 50 and 59 years old with active COVID-19. Sequencing was done on a sample of peripheral blood. The CDR3 sequence: CASSETGDTEAFF. As DNA, the CDR3 is TGTGCCAGCAGCGAGACAGGGGACACTGAAGCTTTCTTT.